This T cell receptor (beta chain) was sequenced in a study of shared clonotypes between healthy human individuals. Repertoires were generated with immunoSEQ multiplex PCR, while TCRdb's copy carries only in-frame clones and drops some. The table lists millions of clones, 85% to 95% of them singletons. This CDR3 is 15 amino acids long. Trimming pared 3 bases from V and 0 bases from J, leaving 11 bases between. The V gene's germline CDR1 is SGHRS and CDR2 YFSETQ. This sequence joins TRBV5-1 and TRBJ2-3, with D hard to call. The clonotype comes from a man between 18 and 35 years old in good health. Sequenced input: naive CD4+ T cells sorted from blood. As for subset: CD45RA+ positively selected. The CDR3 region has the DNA TGCGCCAGCAGCTGGGATAGCCCTAGCACAGATACGCAGTATTTT. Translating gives CASSWDSPSTDTQYF.